This T cell receptor beta chain is from a study of control samples from healthy donors and cancer patients. Assay: immunoSEQ multiplex PCR; the TCRdb copy retains only in-frame clones and omits some. The table records 130,000 or so clones, more than 75% of them present only once. This clone was recorded a few times. V shed 4 bases and J 6 bases; nucleotides not matched to a gene: 10. The CDR3 contains 16 residues. CDR1 and CDR2 (germline): MGHRA, YSYEKL. The sample comprised blood. The TCR originated in a man in his 60s in good health. This rearrangement joins TRBV4-1 to TRBJ1-5; TRBD1 matches 9 bases. The CDR3 protein is CASSPILQGATQPQHF. The CDR3 DNA sequence: TGCGCCAGCAGCCCCATACTACAGGGGGCGACTCAGCCCCAGCATTTT.